The rows below give T cell receptor beta chains drawn from one sample of a study of control samples from healthy donors and cancer patients. TCRdb keeps only in-frame clones here, not all; method: immunoSEQ multiplex PCR. The table lists tens of thousands of clones, 94% of them singletons. The sample consisted of blood. Receptors were obtained from a man aged 25-45 years in good health. CDR3s include the opening cysteine and the closing phenylalanine or tryptophan. The D gene is left open where the match is weak. Some rows have no size entry. The others give once, few or many, or a class for an expanded clone.

V: TRBV5-1; J: TRBJ1-4; size: few; D: TRBD1; DNA: TGCGCCAGCAGCTTAGGTACAGGGGGGTCTAATGAAAAACTGTTTTTT; CDR3: CASSLGTGGSNEKLFF
V: TRBV27; J: TRBJ1-1; size: .; D: .; DNA: TGTGCCAGCAGTTTATCGCGGGGGGAAGACACTGAAGCTTTCTTT; CDR3: CASSLSRGEDTEAFF
V: TRBV4-2; J: TRBJ1-1; size: .; D: TRBD1; DNA: TGTGCCAGCAGCCAAGCATTCAGGGGGCAGAACACTGAAGCTTTCTTT; CDR3: CASSQAFRGQNTEAFF
V: TRBV20-1; J: TRBJ2-2; size: .; D: .; DNA: TGCAGTGCTAGTACAGTCGACAGGACGAACACCGGGGAGCTGTTTTTT; CDR3: CSASTVDRTNTGELFF
V: TRBV19; J: TRBJ1-6; size: once; D: .; DNA: TGTGCCAGTAGTATGCGACAGGTTTCACCCCTCCACTTT; CDR3: CASSMRQVSPLHF
V: TRBV12-3/TRBV12-4; J: TRBJ2-3; size: .; D: .; DNA: TGTGCCAGCAGGGGTGGCACAGATACGCAGTATTTT; CDR3: CASRGGTDTQYF
V: TRBV14; J: TRBJ1-2; size: .; D: TRBD1; DNA: TGTGCCAGCAGCCAGCAGGACAGGGTGGGTGACTACACCTTC; CDR3: CASSQQDRVGDYTF
V: TRBV6-1; J: TRBJ1-1; size: once; D: .; DNA: TGTGCCAGCAGTGAAATCGGGAACACTGAAGCTTTCTTT; CDR3: CASSEIGNTEAFF
V: TRBV4-3; J: TRBJ2-7; size: few; D: .; DNA: TGCGCCAGCAGCCAAGATCTTGAGCGAGCGGAGCAGTACTTC; CDR3: CASSQDLERAEQYF
V: TRBV28; J: TRBJ2-3; size: .; D: TRBD2; DNA: TGTGCCAGCAGTACCCTAACTAGCGGGACAGATACGCAGTATTTT; CDR3: CASSTLTSGTDTQYF
V: TRBV7-9; J: TRBJ1-2; size: .; D: .; DNA: TGTGCCAGCAGCTCCACGCGGGGAGGGTACACCTTC; CDR3: CASSSTRGGYTF
V: TRBV30; J: TRBJ1-1; size: once; D: .; DNA: TGTGCCTGGACGTTCGGACATATGAACACTGAAGCTTTCTTT; CDR3: CAWTFGHMNTEAFF
V: TRBV27; J: TRBJ1-1; size: .; D: .; DNA: TGTGCCAGCAGTTTACTGAACACTGAAGCTTTCTTT; CDR3: CASSLLNTEAFF
V: TRBV5-4; J: TRBJ1-4; size: once; D: .; DNA: TGTGCCAGCAGCTTGGAGCAAACTAATGAAAAACTGTTTTTT; CDR3: CASSLEQTNEKLFF
V: TRBV24-1; J: TRBJ2-1; size: once; D: .; DNA: TGTGCCACCAGTGATTTTGGACGCAATGAGCAGTTCTTC; CDR3: CATSDFGRNEQFF
V: TRBV3-1/TRBV3-2; J: TRBJ2-7; size: .; D: .; DNA: TGTGCCAGCAGCCAGAGGGTCCCCTACGAGCAGTACTTC; CDR3: CASSQRVPYEQYF
V: TRBV6-4; J: TRBJ2-7; size: .; D: TRBD1; DNA: TGTGCCAGCATCATCGGACAGGGGTGTTTTGAGCAGTACTTC; CDR3: CASIIGQGCFEQYF
V: TRBV6-4; J: TRBJ2-3; size: .; D: TRBD2; DNA: TGTGCCAGCAGTGACTCCGAGCAGGGACTAAGCACAGATACGCAGTATTTT; CDR3: CASSDSEQGLSTDTQYF
V: TRBV29-1; J: TRBJ1-3; size: .; D: .; DNA: TGCAGCGTTGATGAAGGGGGTTACACCATATATTTT; CDR3: CSVDEGGYTIYF
V: TRBV11-2; J: TRBJ1-6; size: .; D: .; DNA: TGTGCCAGCAGCTTAGGTTGGGATTCACCCCTCCACTTT; CDR3: CASSLGWDSPLHF
V: TRBV6-5; J: TRBJ2-1; size: .; D: .; DNA: TGTGCCACGGCGCCCAGTGGGGCTTGGAATGAGCAGTTCTTC; CDR3: CATAPSGAWNEQFF
V: TRBV7-2; J: TRBJ2-1; size: .; D: .; DNA: TGTGCCAGCAGCTCGGGGGCTGTGCTCTACAATGAGCAGTTCTTC; CDR3: CASSSGAVLYNEQFF
V: TRBV5-1; J: TRBJ2-7; size: .; D: TRBD2; DNA: TGCGCCAGCAGCCAGGCAGGCCCCTCGGGGGGTTACGAGCAGTACTTC; CDR3: CASSQAGPSGGYEQYF
V: TRBV5-1; J: TRBJ2-3; size: once; D: TRBD2; DNA: TGCGCCAGCAGCTTTTCCGGGAGGTTCACAGATACGCAGTATTTT; CDR3: CASSFSGRFTDTQYF
V: TRBV6-6; J: TRBJ2-1; size: .; D: .; DNA: TGTGCCAGCAGTTCAGACACTTACTACAATGAGCAGTTCTTC; CDR3: CASSSDTYYNEQFF
V: TRBV30; J: TRBJ2-7; size: .; D: .; DNA: TGTGCCTGGAGTCACGGGACCGGGGCCTACGAGCAGTACTTC; CDR3: CAWSHGTGAYEQYF
V: TRBV7-3; J: TRBJ2-1; size: .; D: TRBD2; DNA: TGTGCCAGCAGCGACCGGGGGACTAGCGGGAGGAATGAGCAGTTCTTC; CDR3: CASSDRGTSGRNEQFF
V: TRBV7-9; J: TRBJ1-3; size: .; D: .; DNA: TGTGCCAGGAAGAATAGGACCCCCGGAAACACCATATATTTT; CDR3: CARKNRTPGNTIYF
V: TRBV6-6; J: TRBJ1-2; size: .; D: TRBD1; DNA: TGTGCCAGCAGTTTCGGACAGGAGAAGGGCTACACCTTC; CDR3: CASSFGQEKGYTF
V: TRBV11-2; J: TRBJ1-5; size: .; D: .; DNA: TGTGCCAGCAGCTTAGATGGGGCTCAGCCCCAGCATTTT; CDR3: CASSLDGAQPQHF